This T cell receptor (beta chain) was obtained from a study of regulatory T cells in long-lasting Graves disease. Study as a whole: Persistent Graves' disease denoted over 5 years of antithyroid drugs plus positive TSH receptor antibodies. Findings and limits, study-wide: The study examined only peripheral blood, not thyroid tissue. Among samples with persistent disease, TRBV28, TRBJ1-2 and TRBJ2-5 were favored.

There are a few counts of this clonotype. The antigen is not known. Construction of TCR beta libraries relied on iRepertoire HTBI primers and on Arm-PCR targeting CDR3 regions. Per the authors' pipeline: Taken together, the samples had 62 TRBV and more than 12 TRBJ segments identified. One entry per CDR3 protein results from TCRdb running MiXCR on the multiplex PCR reads. These V and J calls derive from TCRdb rather than the authors' analysis. The sample includes some 370,000 distinct CDR3 sequences, roughly 25% of them seen just once. Time point meaning: persistent/refractory GD, antithyroid drugs over 5 years with positive TRAb. Construction of the TCR library relied on RNA isolated from PBMCs. V lost 6 bases and J 0 bases, leaving 12 bases between the germline ends. The CDR3 length is 14 residues. Germline V gives CDR1 SQVTM, CDR2 ANQGSEA.

The chain links TRBV29-1 to TRBJ1-3, with D unresolved. The material was peripheral blood mononuclear cells (PBMCs), obtained when the disease was refractory, from a patient treated with antithyroid drugs. This clonotype originated in a middle-aged woman with Graves disease. DNA of the CDR3: TGCAGCGTGGCCAGTCTAAGCTCTGGAAACACCATATATTTT. Translated: CSVASLSSGNTIYF.